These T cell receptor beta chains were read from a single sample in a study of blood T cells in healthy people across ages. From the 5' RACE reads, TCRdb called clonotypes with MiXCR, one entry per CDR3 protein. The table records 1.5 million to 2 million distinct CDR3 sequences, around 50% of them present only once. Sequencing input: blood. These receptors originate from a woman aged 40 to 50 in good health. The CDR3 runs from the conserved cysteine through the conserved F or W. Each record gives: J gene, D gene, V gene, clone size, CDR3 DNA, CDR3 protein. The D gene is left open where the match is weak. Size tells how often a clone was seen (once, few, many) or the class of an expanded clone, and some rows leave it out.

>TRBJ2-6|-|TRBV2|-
TGTGCCAGCAGTCTCTATCAGGGGGAGGCCGGGGCCAACGTCCTGACTTTC
CASSLYQGEAGANVLTF
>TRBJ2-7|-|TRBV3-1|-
TGTGCCAGCAGCGTGGGACGGGGGTACCTTTACGAGCAGTACTTC
CASSVGRGYLYEQYF
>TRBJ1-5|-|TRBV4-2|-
TGTGCCAGCAGCTCCGGGAGAATGGGCTCTCAAAATCAGCCCCAGCATTTT
CASSSGRMGSQNQPQHF
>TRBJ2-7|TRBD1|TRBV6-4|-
TGTGCCAGCAGCGTGGACAGGCGCGAGCAGTACTTC
CASSVDRREQYF
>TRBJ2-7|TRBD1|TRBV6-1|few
TGTGCCAGCATCGACCGGGACAGGGGGCTCGAGGGGCTATCCTACGAGCAGTACTTC
CASIDRDRGLEGLSYEQYF
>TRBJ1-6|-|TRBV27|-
TGTGCCAGCACTCAACAGCTCAGGACGGCGAGGGGTATAGGTTCACCCCTCCACTTT
CASTQQLRTARGIGSPLHF
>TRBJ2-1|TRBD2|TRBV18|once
TGTGCCAGCTCACAAATCACAGCGGGGGGCCAGAACAATGAGCAGTTCTTC
CASSQITAGGQNNEQFF
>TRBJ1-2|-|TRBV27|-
TGTGCCAGCAGTCCCATCCCGGTCAGGGAATATGGCTACACCTTC
CASSPIPVREYGYTF
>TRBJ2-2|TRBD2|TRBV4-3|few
TGCGCCAGCAGCCAAGGACTAGCGGGCTACACCGGGGAGCTGTTTTTT
CASSQGLAGYTGELFF
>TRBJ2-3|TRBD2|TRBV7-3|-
TGTGCCAGCAGTTATAGCGGGGTCGCAGGTACGCAGTATTTT
CASSYSGVAGTQYF
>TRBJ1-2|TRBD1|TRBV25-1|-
TGTGCCAGCAGTGGGGGGAGACTACAGGGGGCAAAAGTCTCTTATGGCTACACCTTC
CASSGGRLQGAKVSYGYTF
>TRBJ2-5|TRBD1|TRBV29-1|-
TGCAGCGTTGTGGGGGGACAGGGATGGGAGACCCAGTACTTC
CSVVGGQGWETQYF
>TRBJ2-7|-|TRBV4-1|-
TGCGCCAGCAGCCGGATGGAGAGGTCCTACGAGCAGTACTTC
CASSRMERSYEQYF
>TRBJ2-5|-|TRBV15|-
TGTGCCACCAGCAATCCAGGTCGGCAAGAGACCCAGTACTTC
CATSNPGRQETQYF
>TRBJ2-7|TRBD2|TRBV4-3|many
TGCGCCAGCAGCCAAGATCGGGGGGGCCCCTACGAGCAGTACTTC
CASSQDRGGPYEQYF
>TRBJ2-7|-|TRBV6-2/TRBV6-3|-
TGTGCCAGCAGGAATCCGAACTCCTACGAGCAGTACTTC
CASRNPNSYEQYF
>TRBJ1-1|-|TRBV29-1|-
TGCAGCGTTGACGCGGGGGGCGAAACGGTGAACACTGAAGCTTTCTTT
CSVDAGGETVNTEAFF
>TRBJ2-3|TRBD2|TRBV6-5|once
TGTGCCAGCAGTCCGGGGGGGTACACAGATACGCAGTATTTT
CASSPGGYTDTQYF
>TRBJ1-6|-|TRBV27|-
TGTGCCAGCAGTTTATCGGGCACACACAGGTCACCCCTCCACTTT
CASSLSGTHRSPLHF
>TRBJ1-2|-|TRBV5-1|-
TGCGCCAGCAGCGAGTGGAGGGCGACGACTGATGGCTACACCTTC
CASSEWRATTDGYTF